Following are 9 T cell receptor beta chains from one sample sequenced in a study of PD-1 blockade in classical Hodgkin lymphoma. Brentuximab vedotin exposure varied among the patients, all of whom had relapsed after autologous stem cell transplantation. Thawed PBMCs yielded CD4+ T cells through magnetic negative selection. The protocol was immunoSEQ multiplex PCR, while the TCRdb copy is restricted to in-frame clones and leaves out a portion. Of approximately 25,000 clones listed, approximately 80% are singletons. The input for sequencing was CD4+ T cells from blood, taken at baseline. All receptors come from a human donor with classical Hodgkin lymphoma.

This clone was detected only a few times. The CDR3 protein is CASSLVDTEAFF. The CDR3 DNA is TGTGCCAGCTCACTGGTTGACACTGAAGCTTTCTTT. The chain uses TRBV18 and TRBJ1-1; D not resolved. There are 12 residues in the CDR3. V lost 4 bases and J lost 3, with 6 bases in between. Germline V lookup: CDR1 KGHSH, CDR2 LQKENI. The full variable domain, completed using reference TRBV18 and TRBJ1-1, is NAGVMQNPRHLVRRRGQEARLRCSPMKGHSHVYWYRQLPEEGLKFMVYLQKENIIDESGMPKERFSAEFPKEGPSILRIQQVVRGDSAAYFCASSLVDTEAFFGQGTRLTVV.

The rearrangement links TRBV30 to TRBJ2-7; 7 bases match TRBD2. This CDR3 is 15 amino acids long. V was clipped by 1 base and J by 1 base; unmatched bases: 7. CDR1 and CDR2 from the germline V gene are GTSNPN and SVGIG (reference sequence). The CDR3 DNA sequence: TGTGCCTGGAGTGCTGGACTAGTAGAGTCCTACGAGCAGTACTTC. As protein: CAWSAGLVESYEQYF.

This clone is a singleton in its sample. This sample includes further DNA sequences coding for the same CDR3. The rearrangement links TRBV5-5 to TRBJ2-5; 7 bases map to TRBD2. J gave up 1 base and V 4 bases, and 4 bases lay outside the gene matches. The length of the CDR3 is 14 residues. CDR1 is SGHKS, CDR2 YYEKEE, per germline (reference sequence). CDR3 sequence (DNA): TGTGCCAGCAGCCCGGGGGGTGGCCAAGAGACCCAGTACTTC. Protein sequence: CASSPGGGQETQYF.

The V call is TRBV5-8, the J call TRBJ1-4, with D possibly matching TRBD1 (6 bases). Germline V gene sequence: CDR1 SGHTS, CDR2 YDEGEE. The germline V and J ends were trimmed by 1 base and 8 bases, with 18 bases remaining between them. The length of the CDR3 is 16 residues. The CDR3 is CASSLSGDPAREKLFF. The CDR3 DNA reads TGTGCCAGCAGCTTGTCAGGGGACCCCGCTAGGGAAAAACTGTTTTTT.

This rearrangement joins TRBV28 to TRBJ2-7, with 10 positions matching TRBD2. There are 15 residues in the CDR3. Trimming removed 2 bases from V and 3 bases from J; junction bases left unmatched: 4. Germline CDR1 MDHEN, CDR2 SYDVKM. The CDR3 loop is CASSLILAGVYEQYF. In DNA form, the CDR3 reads TGTGCCAGCAGTTTAATTCTAGCGGGGGTCTACGAGCAGTACTTC.

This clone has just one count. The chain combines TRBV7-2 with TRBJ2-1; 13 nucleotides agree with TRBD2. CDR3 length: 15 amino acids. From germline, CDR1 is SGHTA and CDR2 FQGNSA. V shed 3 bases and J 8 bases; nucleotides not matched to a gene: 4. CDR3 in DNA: TGTGCCAGCAGCTTCGACGGACTAGCGGGGGATGAGCAGTTCTTC. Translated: CASSFDGLAGDEQFF.

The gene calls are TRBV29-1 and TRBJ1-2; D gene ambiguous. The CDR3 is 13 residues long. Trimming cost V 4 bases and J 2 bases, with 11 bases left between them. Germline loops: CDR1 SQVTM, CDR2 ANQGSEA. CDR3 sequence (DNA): TGCAGCGTTGGCGACGGCCCCAACTATGGCTACACCTTC. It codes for CSVGDGPNYGYTF.

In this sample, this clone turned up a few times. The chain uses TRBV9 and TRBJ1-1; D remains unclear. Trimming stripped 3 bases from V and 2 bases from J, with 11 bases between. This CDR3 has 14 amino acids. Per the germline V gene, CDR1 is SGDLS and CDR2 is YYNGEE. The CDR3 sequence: CASSASSVNTEAFF. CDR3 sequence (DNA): TGTGCCAGCAGCGCGTCCAGCGTCAACACTGAAGCTTTCTTT.

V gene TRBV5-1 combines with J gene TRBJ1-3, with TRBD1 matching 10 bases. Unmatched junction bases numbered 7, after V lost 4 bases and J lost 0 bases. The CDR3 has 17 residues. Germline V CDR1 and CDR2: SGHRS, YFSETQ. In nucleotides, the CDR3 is TGCGCCAGCAGCCCTCAGACAGGGGGCGGCTCTGGAAACACCATATATTTT. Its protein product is CASSPQTGGGSGNTIYF.